Listed here are 19 T cell receptor beta chains from one sample, sequenced in a study of lymphopenia after photon versus proton radiotherapy. Only in-frame clones appear in the TCRdb table, and some are missing; sequencing was by immunoSEQ multiplex PCR. This sample has 40,000 to 55,000 clones, with 80% to 95% found just once. This sample comprised peripheral blood, obtained from a patient treated with photon-based radiotherapy. These receptors were obtained from a woman aged 40 to 50 with cholangiocarcinoma.

The gene calls are TRBV19 and TRBJ2-7; 9 nucleotides align to TRBD2. In germline, CDR1 is LNHDA, CDR2 SQIVND (reference sequence). Germline trimming cut 3 bases from V and 2 bases from J; bases unmatched to any gene: 5. The CDR3 has 15 amino acids. This CDR3 reads CASSIGGGAAYEQYF. As DNA, the CDR3 is TGTGCCAGTAGTATTGGCGGGGGGGCCGCCTACGAGCAGTACTTC.

This sequence joins TRBV7-2 and TRBJ1-2; no reliable D call. CDR3 length equals 12 residues. The germline CDR1 and CDR2 sequences are SGHTA and FQGNSA. V lost 3 bases, J lost 8 bases, and 10 bases lay in between. The CDR3 nucleotides are TGTGCCAGCAGCTTGCCGGATGCGGGCTACACCTTC. It yields the protein CASSLPDAGYTF.

The chain links TRBV27 to TRBJ2-1, with D possibly being TRBD2 (6 bases). The length of the CDR3 is 11 residues. Trimming stripped 3 bases from V and 15 bases from J, with 12 bases between. Germline loops: CDR1 MNHEY, CDR2 SMNVEV (reference sequence). This CDR3 is CASSFRGIWFF. For the CDR3, the DNA is TGTGCCAGCAGTTTCCGCGGGATCTGGTTCTTC.

This chain connects TRBV28 to TRBJ1-5; D perhaps matches TRBD1 (5 bases). There are 15 residues in the CDR3. Germline V gene data show CDR1 as MDHEN and CDR2 as SYDVKM. V shed 6 bases and J shed 3 bases, with 15 bases lying between them. Here the CDR3 reads CASSYDRAYNQPQHF. DNA of the CDR3: TGTGCCAGCAGCTACGACAGAGCATACAATCAGCCCCAGCATTTT. The full variable domain, its missing parts supplied by reference TRBV28 and TRBJ1-5, is DVKVTQSSRYLVKRTGEKVFLECVQDMDHENMFWYRQDPGLGLRLIYFSYDVKMKEKGDIPEGYSVSREKKERFSLILESASTNQTSMYLCASSYDRAYNQPQHFGDGTRLSIL.

The rearrangement uses TRBV29-1 and TRBJ2-5, with TRBD1 identical over 7 bases. Trimming removed 1 base from V and 1 base from J; junction bases left unmatched: 15. Germline V gives CDR1 SQVTM, CDR2 ANQGSEA. This CDR3 has 18 amino acids. CDR3: CSVEGPPNPGDSQETQYF. DNA of the CDR3: TGCAGCGTTGAAGGCCCTCCTAATCCTGGGGACAGCCAAGAGACCCAGTACTTC.

The chain couples TRBV6-1 to TRBJ2-2; no firm D call. Germline loops: CDR1 MNHNS, CDR2 SASEGT. V was cut by 7 bases and J by 6 bases, with 15 bases left in between. There are 14 residues in the CDR3. For the CDR3, the DNA is TGTGCCAGCACTCTAAGCCCCAGCCCCGGGGAGCTGTTTTTT. This sequence encodes CASTLSPSPGELFF.

J is TRBJ2-3 and V is TRBV27; the match to TRBD2 covers 12 bases. V lost 0 bases to trimming and J lost 11 bases; unmatched junction nucleotides: 6. Germline V CDR1 and CDR2: MNHEY, SMNVEV (reference sequence). The CDR3 consists of 15 residues. Here the CDR3 DNA reads TGTGCCAGCAGTTTATCCGGACTAGCGGGATATGGGCAGTATTTT. It codes for CASSLSGLAGYGQYF.

V and J are TRBV6-5 and TRBJ1-6, with 7 bases identical to TRBD1. Trimming removed 2 bases from V and 6 bases from J; junction bases left unmatched: 4. The CDR3 contains 15 residues. Germline V gives CDR1 MNHEY, CDR2 SVGAGI. CDR3 protein: CASSYGQAPNSPLHF. The DNA of the CDR3 is TGTGCCAGCAGTTACGGACAGGCCCCTAATTCACCCCTCCACTTT.

The V gene is TRBV10-3, the J gene TRBJ1-1; 11 bases line up with TRBD1. V gave up 10 bases and J gave up 1 base; unmatched junction bases: 11. This CDR3 is 16 amino acids long. Germline V gene lookup returns CDR1 ENHRY and CDR2 SYGVKD. CDR3: CATQVGQGDANTEAFF. CDR3 bases: TGTGCCACCCAAGTGGGACAGGGGGATGCGAACACTGAAGCTTTCTTT.

CDR3 loop: CASSGQASSYEQYF. The CDR3 region has the DNA TGTGCCAGCTCGGGACAGGCTAGCTCCTACGAGCAGTACTTC. This sequence joins TRBV27 and TRBJ2-7; 8 positions agree with TRBD1. The germline gives CDR1 MNHEY, CDR2 SMNVEV (reference sequence). The CDR3 extends over 14 amino acids. Trimming removed 8 bases from V and 0 bases from J; junction bases left unmatched: 6.

This clone was recorded only once. The V call is TRBV4-3, the J call TRBJ2-3, with 7 bases that match TRBD2. The V segment lost 3 bases and the J segment 0 bases; nucleotides outside the gene matches: 6. Looked up from germline, CDR1 is LGHNA and CDR2 is YSLEER. This CDR3 spans 16 amino acids. This CDR3 is CASSQIAGLSTDTQYF. CDR3 DNA: TGCGCCAGCAGCCAGATAGCGGGCCTTAGCACAGATACGCAGTATTTT.

This chain connects TRBV13 to TRBJ1-2, with 8 bases that match TRBD1. Germline trimming cut 5 bases from V and 0 bases from J; bases unmatched to any gene: 14. The CDR3 runs 18 residues. Germline-derived CDR1 and CDR2 are PRHDT and FYEKMQ (reference sequence). In DNA, the CDR3 is TGTGCCAGCAGCGCGGGACAGGCGTCAATCGTAGCTAACTATGGCTACACCTTC. Translation gives CASSAGQASIVANYGYTF. The full variable domain, in which reference TRBV13 and TRBJ1-2 provide the parts outside the CDR3, is AAGVIQSPRHLIKEKRETATLKCYPIPRHDTVYWYQQGPGQDPQFLISFYEKMQSDKGSIPDRFSAQQFSDYHSELNMSSLELGDSALYFCASSAGQASIVANYGYTFGSGTRLTVV.

V is TRBV2 and J is TRBJ2-7, with D maybe TRBD1 (5 bases). Germline lookup yields CDR1 SNHLY and CDR2 FYNNEI. The CDR3 sequence is 15 residues long. Trimming shortened V by 3 bases and J by 3 bases, and 15 bases separated the two germline ends. The CDR3 is CASSDPRGLFYEQYF. The CDR3 DNA sequence: TGTGCCAGCAGTGACCCAAGGGGATTGTTCTACGAGCAGTACTTC.

Written as DNA, the CDR3 is TGTGCCAGCAGCCCGGGACAGGGGGTAGACAATGAGCAGTTCTTC. This codes for CASSPGQGVDNEQFF. The gene calls are TRBV9 and TRBJ2-1, with TRBD1 identical over 11 bases. This CDR3 has 15 residues. V was pared by 4 bases and J by 5 bases, with 5 bases of the junction left unmatched. Germline V gives CDR1 SGDLS, CDR2 YYNGEE.

This chain joins TRBV28 and TRBJ1-2; TRBD1 matches at 7 bases. The CDR3 has 15 residues. Germline-derived CDR1 and CDR2 are MDHEN and SYDVKM. Trimming removed 3 bases from V and 0 bases from J; junction bases left unmatched: 4. CDR3 DNA: TGTGCCAGCAGTTTTTGGGACAGAGCTAACTATGGCTACACCTTC. It yields the protein CASSFWDRANYGYTF.

The rearrangement links TRBV11-2 to TRBJ2-7, with 7 bases fitting TRBD1. Trimming cost V 5 bases and J 4 bases; bases outside gene matches: 2. Germline CDR1 reads SGHAT; CDR2 reads FQNNGV. This CDR3 region has 12 residues. CDR3 amino acids: CASSLTGYEQYF. The CDR3 region has the DNA TGTGCCAGCAGCCTGACAGGGTACGAGCAGTACTTC.

The rearrangement uses TRBV6-1 and TRBJ2-7; TRBD2 aligns across 9 bases. The trim removed 5 bases at V and 6 bases at J, leaving 8 bases unmatched. Germline V CDR1 and CDR2: MNHNS, SASEGT. CDR3 size: 14 residues. The CDR3 bases are TGTGCCAGCAGTCCATTAGCGGGAGTTAGCGAGCAGTACTTC. It codes for CASSPLAGVSEQYF.

V and J are TRBV7-3 and TRBJ1-2; TRBD1 matches 7 bases. This CDR3 is 14 amino acids long. Germline CDR1 reads SGHTA; CDR2 reads FQGTGA. V was clipped by 5 bases and J by 8 bases; unmatched bases: 11. CDR3 bases: TGTGCCAGCAGCCCCCTGGGCAGGGGGGAAGGCTACACCTTC. This translates into CASSPLGRGEGYTF. The full variable domain, with the rest looked up from reference TRBV7-3 and TRBJ1-2, is GAGVSQTPSNKVTEKGKYVELRCDPISGHTALYWYRQSLGQGPEFLIYFQGTGAADDSGLPNDRFFAVRPEGSVSTLKIQRTERGDSAVYLCASSPLGRGEGYTFGSGTRLTVV.

J is TRBJ1-1 and V is TRBV5-6; a weak D match, TRBD1 (6 bases). V was pared by 3 bases and J by 4 bases, with 19 bases between. The CDR3 has 16 amino acids. Germline CDR1 SGHDT, CDR2 YYEEEE. The CDR3 DNA is TGTGCCAGCAGCTCGAGGGCAGGGGTCCTGTTCACTGAAGCTTTCTTT. It specifies CASSSRAGVLFTEAFF.